This T cell receptor (beta chain) was retrieved from a study of blood T cell repertoires in COVID-19. As for the study in general: Material from acute and convalescent COVID-19 was sourced from the United States, Italy and Spain.

The repertoire was sequenced with immunoSEQ multiplex PCR; TCRdb's copy has only in-frame clones and lacks some. The sample yields around 270,000 clones, 80% to 90% seen once. V was shortened by 2 bases and J by 6 bases, with 11 bases between the two germline ends. The germline gives CDR1 LNHDA, CDR2 SQIVND (reference sequence). CDR3 length equals 14 residues. Shortly before study entry, within 2 weeks, exposed participants had met a COVID-19 case. This TCR was recovered from a woman aged 40 to 55 who had been exposed to COVID-19. The J gene is TRBJ2-1, the V gene TRBV19, with D possibly being TRBD2 (5 bases). The sample was PBMCs or T cells enriched from blood (not recorded which). As DNA, the CDR3 is TGTGCCAGTAGTATAATACGGGGTATCAATGAGCAGTTCTTC. This gives the protein CASSIIRGINEQFF.